This TCR beta chain was sequenced for a study of metastatic and nonmetastatic thyroid tumors (dated by TCRdb to the early 2020s). A note on the overall study: Repertoires from peripheral blood and from tumor or nodule tissue samples of malignant and benign thyroid patients were compared.

No treatment had been received by any patient before thyroid surgery. Using T-cell receptor beta sequencing, the study looked back at clinical samples from patients collected from about 2011 to 2018. According to the germline V gene, CDR1 reads SGHDT and CDR2 reads YYEEEE. Taken from cysteine to phenylalanine, the CDR3 has 16 residues. CDR3 DNA is the only sequence kept; it has 48 bases, read in frame from the first base. Relative to germline, V is missing 7 bases and J is missing 4 bases, with 12 bases of the junction outside any gene match. This clone appeared many times. Its antigen is unknown. There are no base qualities to consult, and no much larger clone falls within one base. Points the paper makes about the study in general: In both blood and tumor samples, malignant tumors were reported to have significantly higher TCR beta diversity than benign nodules.

To prepare the library, PCR was applied. Sequencing relied on an Illumina HiSeq 4000. High-throughput sequencing was used to profile the CDR3 region of the TCR beta-chain in every patient. Regarding the original processing steps: CDR3 differences across clinicopathological groups were used to build a classifier for discriminating distant-metastatic papillary thyroid cancer patients. The Shannon index was used to measure repertoire diversity, and the Morisita-Horn index was used to measure how similar tumor and blood repertoires were. TCRdb reprocessed the public reads (quality trimming at Q25 with fastp, clone calling with MiXCR) and kept in-frame beta chains. TCRdb's processing, not the study's, gives the V and J calls here. The sample records 45,000 or so clones, roughly 4% of which are singletons. The ten largest clones add up to over 8% of the sample.

This sequence uses TRBV5-6 and TRBJ2-3; TRBD2 agrees with 10 junctional bases. This TCR came from a female donor with papillary thyroid cancer or a benign thyroid nodule (not recorded which). Some clones in this sample may be carry-over from other donors' samples. Specimen: blood. The CDR3 reads as follows: CASAWLAGEGADTQYF. The nucleotides read TGTGCCAGCGCCTGGCTAGCGGGAGAGGGAGCAGATACGCAGTATTTT.